This entry lists 15 T cell receptor beta chains sequenced from one sample in a study of T cells in Graves' hyperthyroidism and ophthalmopathy. It was RNA transcripts that yielded the amplified TCR beta CDR3 regions. Researchers ran a first-round RT-PCR on the TCR CDR3 using the HTBI primer set. TCRdb reanalysed the multiplex PCR reads using MiXCR and keeps one entry per CDR3 protein. The table has about 95,000 distinct CDR3 sequences, about 37% seen once. The source material was peripheral blood or thyroid tissue (not recorded which). These TCRs come from a young woman with Graves' hyperthyroidism.

This chain uses TRBV7-9 with TRBJ1-1; no clear D. This CDR3 has 17 residues. Germline values: CDR1 SEHNR, CDR2 FQNEAQ (reference sequence). V lost 4 bases, J lost 11 bases, and 29 bases lay in between. The CDR3 bases are TGTGCCAGCAGCTCATTTGCGGGTCCCCAACCGGGCAGGTGGGCTTTCTTT. Its protein product is CASSSFAGPQPGRWAFF.

This clonotype was picked up many times. The CDR3 is CASREPETQYF. CDR3 sequence (DNA): TGTGCCAGCAGGGAGCCTGAGACCCAGTACTTC. V gene TRBV27 combines with J gene TRBJ2-5; D is unresolved. This CDR3 is 11 amino acids long. CDR1 and CDR2 from the germline V gene are MNHEY and SMNVEV (reference sequence). The V and J ends lost 6 bases and 5 bases respectively, with 7 bases between them.

This clonotype appeared many times. The chain carries TRBV25-1 and TRBJ1-1; D remains ambiguous. CDR1 and CDR2 from the germline V gene are MGHDK and SYGVNS. Trimming stripped 10 bases from V and 1 base from J, with 16 bases between. This CDR3 region has 14 residues. CDR3 in DNA: TGTGCCAACCCCCCTCCGGTCGGGAACACTGAAGCTTTCTTT. It encodes CANPPPVGNTEAFF.

This clonotype showed up many times. The chain employs TRBV2 and TRBJ2-2; 10 bases line up with TRBD2. From germline, CDR1 is SNHLY and CDR2 FYNNEI. The V segment lost 6 bases and the J segment 1 base; nucleotides outside the gene matches: 2. The CDR3 is 15 amino acids. In DNA, the CDR3 is TGTGCCAGCAGGGGACTAGCGAAGAACACCGGGGAGCTGTTTTTT. Translating gives CASRGLAKNTGELFF. The complete variable domain, with remaining parts taken from reference TRBV2 and TRBJ2-2, reads EPEVTQTPSHQVTQMGQEVILRCVPISNHLYFYWYRQILGQKVEFLVSFYNNEISEKSEIFDDQFSVERPDGSNFTLKIRSTKLEDSAMYFCASRGLAKNTGELFFGEGSRLTVL.

This clonotype turned up a few times. This chain connects TRBV12-3 or TRBV12-4 to TRBJ2-2; 7 bases map to TRBD1. The CDR3 consists of 16 residues. Losses at the gene ends were 4 bases for V and 0 bases for J; bases not matched to a gene: 5. CDR3 sequence (DNA): TGTGCCAGCAGTTGGCCGGGACAGACGAACACCGGGGAGCTGTTTTTT. This gives the protein CASSWPGQTNTGELFF.

The chain employs TRBV24-1 and TRBJ2-7; 11 positions match TRBD1. The J segment lost 1 base and the V segment lost 4 bases, leaving 8 bases of the junction unmatched. The V gene's germline CDR1 is KGHDR and CDR2 SFDVKD. This CDR3 spans 17 amino acids. The CDR3 DNA is TGTGCCACCAGTGAGGCCGGGACAGGGGGTTCATCCTACGAGCAGTACTTC. Translation: CATSEAGTGGSSYEQYF.

This clonotype was observed a few times. J is TRBJ1-1 and V is TRBV3-1; D is perhaps TRBD1 (5 bases). This CDR3 region has 15 residues. The germline gives CDR1 LGHDT, CDR2 YNNKEL (reference sequence). Deletions cut 2 bases from V and 4 bases from J, with 14 bases between. CDR3 sequence reads: CASSQQRGGVTEAFF. CDR3 DNA sequence: TGTGCCAGCAGCCAACAACGGGGGGGGGTCACTGAAGCTTTCTTT.

The sample holds many counts of this clonotype. The chain recombines TRBV6-1 with TRBJ1-2; 7 nucleotides agree with TRBD1. The CDR3 totals 17 residues. V was clipped by 2 bases and J by 4 bases; unmatched bases: 13. Germline CDR1 and CDR2: MNHNS and SASEGT. The CDR3 sequence is CASSELAARQGGYGYTF. CDR3 nucleotides: TGTGCCAGCAGTGAACTTGCAGCTCGACAGGGCGGCTATGGCTACACCTTC.

This clonotype was detected ten times or more. CDR3 DNA: TGTGCCAGCAGTGGCCTTCTGGGACAGGGGGCACCCTACGAGCAGTACTTC. Protein product: CASSGLLGQGAPYEQYF. The V and J genes are TRBV2 and TRBJ2-7; 12 positions match TRBD1. After removal of 4 bases from V and 2 bases from J, the junction contained 9 bases not matched to a gene. Germline V gene sequence: CDR1 SNHLY, CDR2 FYNNEI. CDR3 size: 17 residues.

This clonotype has a count of ten or more. The V and J genes are TRBV9 and TRBJ2-2; TRBD2 matches at 7 bases. The CDR3 is 16 residues long. Germline-derived CDR1 and CDR2 are SGDLS and YYNGEE. V was clipped by 0 bases and J by 1 base; unmatched bases: 3. The CDR3 spells CASSVAAGRNTGELFF. The CDR3 DNA reads as TGTGCCAGCAGCGTAGCAGCGGGGAGGAACACCGGGGAGCTGTTTTTT.

The chain carries TRBV7-8 and TRBJ1-4; 12 bases are shared with TRBD1. Per germline, CDR1 SGHVS and CDR2 FQNEAQ. This CDR3 has 14 residues. The junction had 5 bases not matched to a gene; V was cut back by 8 bases and J by 7 bases. The CDR3 here is CASGTGGAREKLFF. DNA for the CDR3: TGTGCCAGCGGGACAGGGGGCGCGCGTGAAAAACTGTTTTTT.

This clonotype showed up many times. The V call is TRBV4-1, the J call TRBJ2-7; D possibly corresponds to TRBD2 (6 bases). V lost 0 bases and J lost 4, with 13 bases in between. The CDR3 sequence is 15 residues long. Germline CDR1 is MGHRA and CDR2 is YSYEKL. CDR3 sequence (DNA): TGCGCCAGCAGCCAAGAAAGGGAGGATGGTTACGAGCAGTACTTC. Amino acid sequence: CASSQEREDGYEQYF.

Comments on this clonotype: This is likely a read error, given that the CDR3 carries no conserved phenylalanine or tryptophan at its end. V usage is TRBV7-3 and J usage is TRBJ1-2; the D is unclear. Germline-derived CDR1 and CDR2 are SGHTA and FQGTGA. The CDR3 loop spans 13 amino acids. CDR3 residues: CASGFGGYYGYTL. In DNA form, the CDR3 reads TGTGCTAGCGGCTTTGGAGGGTACTATGGCTACACCCTC.

The genes are TRBV12-3 or TRBV12-4 and TRBJ1-6, with D possibly matching TRBD1 (5 bases). The V end was cut by 3 bases, the J end by 10 bases, with 16 bases between. The CDR3 consists of 15 residues. The CDR3, as DNA: TGTGCCAGCAGTTTCTTCGGGGGAGGGAGGTCACCCCTCCACTTT. It is translated as CASSFFGGGRSPLHF.

With respect to this clonotype: The junction departs from germline at one end; a sequencing error may be responsible. V usage is TRBV7-8 and J usage is TRBJ1-3; D is unresolved. Germline V CDR1 and CDR2: SGHVS, FQNEAQ. The CDR3 consists of 15 residues. The CDR3 is CVSSSDGFSGNTVYF. The CDR3 nucleotides are TGTGTCAGCAGCTCGGACGGTTTCTCTGGAAACACCGTATATTTT.